The next 19 T cell receptor beta chains were all read from a single sample in a study of long-term antiretroviral therapy in people with HIV. Survey level was the resolution at which the v3.0 immunoSEQ assay ran. Method: immunoSEQ multiplex PCR; TCRdb's copy keeps in-frame clones and lacks some. Of about 35,000 clones detected, 75% to 85% appear once; the ten largest clones hold over 10%. Specimen: unsorted PBMCs, collected 0.3 years after starting antiretroviral therapy. These receptors were taken from a man younger than 30 with HIV.

V and J are TRBV30 and TRBJ2-1; no firm D call. The CDR3 has 12 residues. Germline CDR1 and CDR2: GTSNPN and SVGIG (reference sequence). V dropped 4 bases and J dropped 3 bases, with 7 bases sitting between them. In nucleotides, the CDR3 is TGTGCCTGGAACTTCGACTACAATGAGCAGTTCTTC. Encoded protein: CAWNFDYNEQFF.

V usage is TRBV9 and J usage is TRBJ1-1; TRBD1 matches at 10 bases. The V gene's germline CDR1 is SGDLS and CDR2 YYNGEE. J was trimmed by 2 bases and V by 4 bases; bases with no gene match: 2. The CDR3 sequence is 14 residues long. In nucleotides, the CDR3 is TGTGCCAGCAGCCGGACAGGGGGAAACACTGAAGCTTTCTTT. As protein: CASSRTGGNTEAFF.

The chain carries TRBV27 and TRBJ2-1, with 11 bases lining up with TRBD2. Trimming at V came to 5 bases and at J to 2 bases, leaving 8 bases not matched to a gene. The CDR3 is 17 residues long. The germline V gene encodes CDR1 MNHEY and CDR2 SMNVEV (reference sequence). In nucleotides, the CDR3 is TGTGCCAGCAGTCTCACTAGCGGGAGAACGGCCTACAATGAGCAGTTCTTC. Translation: CASSLTSGRTAYNEQFF.

This rearrangement joins TRBV2 to TRBJ1-6, with D hard to call. CDR1 and CDR2 (germline): SNHLY, FYNNEI. V lost 7 bases and J lost 3, with 7 bases in between. The CDR3 is 13 amino acids. The CDR3: CASKGSYNSPLHF. The CDR3 DNA sequence: TGTGCCAGCAAAGGCAGCTATAATTCACCCCTCCACTTT.

The CDR3 nucleotides are TGTGCCAGCTCCCCGACTAGCGGGAGCTCTGGGGCCAACGTCCTGACTTTC. Amino acids: CASSPTSGSSGANVLTF. The gene calls are TRBV18 and TRBJ2-6, with 12 bases aligning to TRBD2. This CDR3 contains 17 residues. CDR1 is KGHSH, CDR2 LQKENI, per germline. After removal of 6 bases from V and 0 bases from J, the junction contained 3 bases not matched to a gene.

The chain uses TRBV10-3 and TRBJ2-5; D is unclear. Germline assignment: CDR1 ENHRY and CDR2 SYGVKD. There are 12 residues in the CDR3. The V end lost 0 bases, the J end lost 4 bases, and 3 bases lay between the germline ends. CDR3 in DNA: TGTGCCATCAGTGAGTCCCGAGAGACCCAGTACTTC. This translates into CAISESRETQYF.

Only one count was recorded for this clone. This rearrangement joins TRBV18 to TRBJ1-1; 11 nucleotides match TRBD1. Germline loops: CDR1 KGHSH, CDR2 LQKENI. After removal of 1 base from V and 0 bases from J, the junction contained 1 base not matched to a gene. The CDR3 loop spans 16 amino acids. The CDR3 spells CASSPRTGGVNTEAFF. The CDR3 DNA follows: TGTGCCAGCTCACCACGGACAGGGGGCGTGAACACTGAAGCTTTCTTT.

The genes are TRBV5-1 and TRBJ1-3; tentative D call: TRBD1 (5 bases). The CDR3 spans 15 residues. The ends were cut back, 0 bases at V and 4 bases at J, with 11 bases in the middle. Germline V gene lookup returns CDR1 SGHRS and CDR2 YFSETQ. The CDR3 coding sequence is TGCGCCAGCAGCTTGGCCCTAGGGGACGGAAACACCATATATTTT. Translating gives CASSLALGDGNTIYF.

The chain is built from TRBV7-3 and TRBJ2-6, with 9 bases lining up with TRBD1. This CDR3 is built from 16 residues. Per the germline V gene, CDR1 is SGHTA and CDR2 is FQGTGA. The V gene end was trimmed by 3 bases and the J gene end by 2 bases; junction bases not matched to a gene: 2. This CDR3 is CASSFRQGAGANVLTF. CDR3 bases: TGTGCCAGCAGCTTCCGACAGGGGGCTGGGGCCAACGTCCTGACTTTC.

This clone turned up a few times. The rearrangement links TRBV6-1 to TRBJ1-2; D is unclear. Germline CDR1 and CDR2: MNHNS and SASEGT. This CDR3 is 13 amino acids long. V lost 5 bases and J 2 bases, leaving 9 bases between the germline ends. The CDR3 region is CASSRAGNYGYTF. In DNA form, the CDR3 reads TGTGCCAGCAGTCGGGCAGGCAACTATGGCTACACCTTC.

The chain joins TRBV6-6 to TRBJ1-5; D is ambiguous. Per germline, CDR1 MNHNY and CDR2 SVGAGI (reference sequence). V was cut by 0 bases and J by 6 bases, with 6 bases left in between. The CDR3 runs 13 residues. CDR3 in amino acids: CASSYSGIQPQHF. In DNA, the CDR3 is TGTGCCAGCAGTTACTCCGGGATTCAGCCCCAGCATTTT.

CDR3 in amino acids: CASSERMGQGPSNYGYTF. The CDR3 bases are TGTGCCAGCAGTGAAAGGATGGGACAGGGACCTTCTAACTATGGCTACACCTTC. The rearrangement joins TRBV6-1 to TRBJ1-2; 9 bases are a match to TRBD1. The CDR3 contains 18 residues. Trimming at V came to 2 bases and at J to 0 bases, leaving 10 bases not matched to a gene. Germline V lookup: CDR1 MNHNS, CDR2 SASEGT.

The chain carries TRBV11-2 and TRBJ2-5; D may be TRBD2 (5 bases). V dropped 3 bases and J dropped 5 bases, with 10 bases sitting between them. Germline V lookup: CDR1 SGHAT, CDR2 FQNNGV. The CDR3 has 13 residues. In nucleotides, the CDR3 is TGTGCCAGCAGCTTGGAGAGAGGGGAGACCCAGTACTTC. Translating it yields CASSLERGETQYF.

The chain is built from TRBV6-4 and TRBJ2-2, with 9 bases lining up with TRBD2. J lost 4 bases, V lost 5 bases, and 8 bases had no gene match. Germline loops: CDR1 MRHNA, CDR2 SNTAGT. The CDR3 contains 16 residues. Here the CDR3 DNA reads TGTGCCAGCAGTTATACTAGCGGGTCCCCCACCGGGGAGCTGTTTTTT. This translates into CASSYTSGSPTGELFF.

The V gene is TRBV7-2, the J gene TRBJ2-7; 9 bases align to TRBD2. The ends lost 7 bases at V and 2 bases at J; junction bases unmatched: 9. Germline V gene lookup returns CDR1 SGHTA and CDR2 FQGNSA. The CDR3 contains 15 residues. The CDR3 spells CASTFSGGPAYEQYF. For the CDR3, the DNA is TGTGCCAGCACCTTCAGCGGGGGGCCAGCCTACGAGCAGTACTTC.

CDR3 DNA: TGTGCCAGCAGCTTCGGGACTAGCGCGGATACGCAGTATTTT. Translated: CASSFGTSADTQYF. The chain joins TRBV7-8 to TRBJ2-3; 10 positions match TRBD2. Germline V gene sequence: CDR1 SGHVS, CDR2 FQNEAQ. The V gene end was trimmed by 3 bases and the J gene end by 6 bases; junction bases not matched to a gene: 3. The CDR3 covers 14 residues. Looking up the rest from reference TRBV7-8 and TRBJ2-3 gives the full variable domain: GAGVSQSPRYKVAKRGQDVALRCDPISGHVSLFWYQQALGQGPEFLTYFQNEAQLDKSGLPSDRFFAERPEGSVSTLKIQRTQQEDSAVYLCASSFGTSADTQYFGPGTRLTVL.

The chain has TRBV7-9 and TRBJ1-4; D may be TRBD1 (5 bases). V was cut by 4 bases and J by 4 bases, with 13 bases left in between. Germline CDR1 is SEHNR and CDR2 is FQNEAQ (reference sequence). The CDR3 totals 15 residues. The CDR3 here is CASSSLGRRNEKLFF. The CDR3 nucleotides read TGTGCCAGCAGCTCGTTGGGACGGCGTAATGAAAAACTGTTTTTT.

This clone was seen a handful of times. The chain couples TRBV6-5 to TRBJ1-5, with D maybe TRBD1 (6 bases). The CDR3 totals 15 residues. The V end was cut by 6 bases, the J end by 9 bases, with 21 bases between. The germline V gene encodes CDR1 MNHEY and CDR2 SVGAGI. The CDR3 sequence is CASSPGTPSIMPQHF. CDR3 nucleotide sequence: TGTGCCAGCAGCCCCGGGACACCTTCTATCATGCCCCAGCATTTT.

The chain has TRBV7-2 and TRBJ1-5; 7 bases fit TRBD1. The J segment lost 9 bases and the V segment lost 4 bases, leaving 6 bases of the junction unmatched. This CDR3 has 13 amino acids. Per the germline V gene, CDR1 is SGHTA and CDR2 is FQGNSA. The CDR3 loop is CASSSTGVLPQHF. The CDR3 DNA reads as TGTGCCAGCAGCTCAACAGGGGTCTTGCCCCAGCATTTT.